A selection of T cell receptor beta chains follows, all from one sample in a study of shared clonotypes between healthy human individuals. Sequencing was performed with immunoSEQ multiplex PCR; in TCRdb, only in-frame clones are kept and a portion is missing. The sample consists of around 700,000 clones, 55% to 75% of them appearing once. The sequenced sample was memory CD4+ T cells sorted from blood. The receptors here all came from a woman between 25 and 40 years old in good health. Both conserved end residues are part of each CDR3. A D gene is named only where the DNA matches it firmly. Not all rows give a size; the values are once, few, many and, for expanded clones, a class.

j_call d_call v_call clone_size cdr3_aa cdr3_nt
TRBJ1-4 . TRBV27 . CASAGQYNEKLFF TGTGCCAGCGCCGGACAGTATAATGAAAAACTGTTTTTT
TRBJ2-2 TRBD2 TRBV5-4 . CASSPPREGELFF TGTGCCAGCAGCCCCCCGCGGGAGGGGGAGCTGTTTTTT
TRBJ2-1 . TRBV6-6 . CASSYSLNEQFF TGTGCCAGCAGTTACTCCCTCAATGAGCAGTTCTTC
TRBJ1-3 . TRBV27 . CASSLWGPGGNTIYF TGTGCCAGCAGTTTATGGGGTCCAGGTGGAAACACCATATATTTT
TRBJ2-5 . TRBV7-9 . CASSYGGGVETQYF TGTGCCAGCAGCTATGGTGGCGGCGTGGAGACCCAGTACTTC
TRBJ2-7 . TRBV28 . CASSFSVSEQYF TGTGCCAGCAGTTTCAGTGTATCCGAGCAGTACTTC
TRBJ2-2 TRBD1 TRBV27 . CASSTGTGSRELFF TGTGCCAGCAGTACCGGGACAGGGTCCCGGGAGCTGTTTTTT
TRBJ2-7 . TRBV18 . CASSTARTDNYEQYF TGTGCCAGCTCAACCGCCAGGACAGACAACTACGAGCAGTACTTC
TRBJ2-1 . TRBV9 . CASSPYPGANEQFF TGTGCCAGCAGCCCCTATCCGGGAGCGAATGAGCAGTTCTTC
TRBJ1-2 TRBD1 TRBV2 . CASSSTGGGYGYTF TGTGCCAGCAGTTCTACAGGGGGGGGCTATGGCTACACCTTC
TRBJ2-3 . TRBV5-6 few CASRFLGGGGTDTQYF TGTGCCAGCAGATTCCTGGGTGGCGGGGGCACAGATACGCAGTATTTT
TRBJ2-2 TRBD1 TRBV4-2 . CASSQGTGTTGELFF TGTGCCAGCAGCCAAGGGACAGGTACCACCGGGGAGCTGTTTTTT
TRBJ1-1 . TRBV7-9 . CASSLGGAFF TGTGCCAGCAGCTTAGGGGGAGCTTTCTTT
TRBJ2-2 TRBD1 TRBV7-8 . CASSPDRGSTGELFF TGTGCCAGCAGCCCGGACAGGGGGAGCACCGGGGAGCTGTTTTTT
TRBJ2-7 . TRBV6-5 many CASSYTRDSYEQYF TGTGCCAGCAGTTACACGAGGGATAGCTACGAGCAGTACTTC
TRBJ2-1 TRBD1 TRBV18 . CASSPMEQGGGEQFF TGTGCCAGCTCACCAATGGAACAGGGGGGCGGTGAGCAGTTCTTC
TRBJ2-4 . TRBV7-2 . CASRQAGTAKNIQYF TGTGCCAGCAGACAAGCCGGGACAGCCAAAAACATTCAGTACTTC
TRBJ1-1 . TRBV10-3 . CAISLDWNTEAFF TGTGCCATCAGTCTCGATTGGAACACTGAAGCTTTCTTT
TRBJ2-1 TRBD2 TRBV2 . CASSEARRGTSGMAEQFF TGTGCCAGCAGTGAAGCCCGTCGGGGGACTAGCGGAATGGCTGAGCAGTTCTTC
TRBJ2-1 . TRBV28 once CASSLRDEQFF TGTGCCAGCAGCCTCAGGGATGAGCAGTTCTTC
TRBJ2-2 . TRBV18 once CASSPPRGSNTGELFF TGTGCCAGCTCACCACCCCGGGGCTCAAACACCGGGGAGCTGTTTTTT
TRBJ2-7 TRBD2 TRBV7-6 . CASRSGGSSYEQYF TGTGCCAGCAGGTCGGGGGGAAGCTCCTACGAGCAGTACTTC